This T cell receptor beta chain comes out of a study of T-cell memory formation after mild COVID-19. The CDR3 runs to 17 residues. Trimming cost V 0 bases and J 2 bases, with 14 bases left between them. Germline loops: CDR1 MNHEY, CDR2 SVGAGI. TCRdb ran MiXCR on the 5' RACE reads and lists one entry per CDR3 protein. The table lists under 450,000 distinct CDR3 sequences, more than 20% of them singletons. This clonotype was sampled from an adult woman who had mild COVID-19 (a few samples of this study predate the infection). Cell type and time point are not known. Sequencing used PBMCs or a T cell subset sorted from them (not recorded which). The chain couples TRBV6-5 to TRBJ2-1; a weak D match, TRBD2 (5 bases). CDR3 sequence: CASSYSLPEDPYNEQFF. CDR3 bases: TGTGCCAGCAGTTACTCATTGCCGGAGGACCCCTACAATGAGCAGTTCTTC.